A single T cell receptor (beta chain) is shown here with its context. This entry comes from a study of control samples from healthy donors and cancer patients. Some clones are missing from TCRdb's copy, which holds only in-frame ones; the method was immunoSEQ multiplex PCR. The data hold some 110,000 clones, with 75% to 90% observed a single time. Germline CDR1 is SEHNR and CDR2 is FQNEAQ (reference sequence). This CDR3 is 14 amino acids long. V lost 5 bases and J 7 bases, leaving 15 bases between the germline ends. This rearrangement joins TRBV7-9 to TRBJ2-1, with no clear D. Specimen: PBMCs. This clonotype originated in a woman in her 50s with colorectal cancer. CDR3 in DNA: TGTGCCAGCAGCCGATTAACCTCACAGAATGAGCAGTTCTTC. It specifies CASSRLTSQNEQFF.